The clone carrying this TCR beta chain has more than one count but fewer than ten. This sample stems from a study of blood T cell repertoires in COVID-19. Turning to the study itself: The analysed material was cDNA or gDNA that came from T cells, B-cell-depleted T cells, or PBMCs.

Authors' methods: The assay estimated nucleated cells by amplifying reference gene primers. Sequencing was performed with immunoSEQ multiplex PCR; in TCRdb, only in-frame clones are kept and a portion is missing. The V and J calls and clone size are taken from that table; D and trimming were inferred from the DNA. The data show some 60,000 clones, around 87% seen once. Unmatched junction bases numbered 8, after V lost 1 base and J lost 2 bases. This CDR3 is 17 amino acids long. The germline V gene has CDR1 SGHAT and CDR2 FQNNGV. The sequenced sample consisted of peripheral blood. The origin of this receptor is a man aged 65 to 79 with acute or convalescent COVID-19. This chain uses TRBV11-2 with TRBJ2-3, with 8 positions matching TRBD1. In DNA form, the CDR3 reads TGTGCCAGCAGCTTAGTGGCAGGGGGCATACACACAGATACGCAGTATTTT. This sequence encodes CASSLVAGGIHTDTQYF.